This T cell receptor beta chain was identified in a study of regulatory T cells in long-lasting Graves disease. Germline V CDR1 and CDR2: LNHDA, SQIVND (reference sequence). V shed 5 bases and J 3 bases; nucleotides not matched to a gene: 7. The CDR3 has 16 amino acids. The time point: newly diagnosed GD, antithyroid drugs for less than 3 months. Extracted RNA from PBMCs served as the source of the TCR library. Arm-PCR of CDR3 regions and iRepertoire HTBI primers were used to build TCR beta libraries. TCRdb used MiXCR to reprocess the multiplex PCR reads, holding one entry per CDR3 protein. The sample shows 680,000 or so distinct CDR3 sequences, under 20% of them seen only once. The sample was also reused in another study, on T cells in Graves' hyperthyroidism and ophthalmopathy.

This rearrangement joins TRBV19 to TRBJ2-3, with TRBD2 matching 11 bases. The clonotype comes from a woman in her thirties with Graves disease. The sample in question was peripheral blood mononuclear cells (PBMCs), obtained at new diagnosis, from a patient treated with antithyroid drugs. This CDR3 reads CASSLPSSGRTDTQYF. CDR3 in DNA: TGTGCCAGTAGTCTCCCCTCTAGCGGGAGGACAGATACGCAGTATTTT.